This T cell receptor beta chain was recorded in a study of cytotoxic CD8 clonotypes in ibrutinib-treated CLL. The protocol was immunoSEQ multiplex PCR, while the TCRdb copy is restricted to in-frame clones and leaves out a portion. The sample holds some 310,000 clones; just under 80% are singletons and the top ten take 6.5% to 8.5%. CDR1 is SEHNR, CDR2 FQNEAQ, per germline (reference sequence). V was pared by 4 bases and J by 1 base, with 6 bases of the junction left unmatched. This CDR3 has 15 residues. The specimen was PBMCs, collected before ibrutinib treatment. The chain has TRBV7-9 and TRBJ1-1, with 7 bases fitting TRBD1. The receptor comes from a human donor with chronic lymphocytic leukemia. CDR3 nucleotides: TGTGCCAGCAGCTCATACAGGGGCGGGAACACTGAAGCTTTCTTT. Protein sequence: CASSSYRGGNTEAFF.